A single sample is the source of the 17 T cell receptor beta chains below, sequenced in a study of T cell responses to AZD1222 COVID-19 vaccine. Repertoires were generated with immunoSEQ multiplex PCR, while TCRdb's copy carries only in-frame clones and drops some. The data show around 180,000 clones, over 80% seen once. Material: peripheral blood, obtained on day 0 of AZD1222 vaccination. The receptor set was obtained from an adult in good health.

The chain combines TRBV9 with TRBJ2-3; 8 bases map to TRBD2. Germline trimming cut 7 bases from V and 0 bases from J; bases unmatched to any gene: 4. Germline V lookup: CDR1 SGDLS, CDR2 YYNGEE. The CDR3 consists of 14 residues. CDR3 residues: CASGTSGSTDTQYF. CDR3 coding DNA: TGTGCCAGCGGAACTAGCGGAAGCACAGATACGCAGTATTTT.

This clone was seen once. CDR3 in DNA: TGCGCCAGCAGCTTGACGGGAACTGAAGCTTTCTTT. Translation gives CASSLTGTEAFF. The chain uses TRBV10-2 and TRBJ1-1; D is undetermined. The CDR3 runs 12 residues. Looked up from germline, CDR1 is WSHSY and CDR2 is SAAADI. The V end was cut by 6 bases, the J end by 5 bases, with 10 bases between.

This clone is a singleton in its sample. The V and J genes are TRBV5-6 and TRBJ1-2; 7 bases map to TRBD1. The CDR3 is made up of 13 amino acids. V trimming: 1 base; J trimming: 8 bases; junction bases outside the gene matches: 5. Germline V gene data show CDR1 as SGHDT and CDR2 as YYEEEE. CDR3 residues: CASSLTGEVGYTF. In nucleotides, the CDR3 is TGTGCCAGCAGCTTGACAGGGGAGGTAGGCTACACCTTC. Using reference TRBV5-6 and TRBJ1-2 for the parts outside the CDR3, the full variable domain is DAGVTQSPTHLIKTRGQQVTLRCSPKSGHDTVSWYQQALGQGPQFIFQYYEEEERQRGNFPDRFSGHQFPNYSSELNVNALLLGDSALYLCASSLTGEVGYTFGSGTRLTVV.

The V gene is TRBV7-9, the J gene TRBJ1-2; D is perhaps TRBD1 (5 bases). V lost 7 bases and J 3 bases, leaving 12 bases between the germline ends. Germline CDR1 reads SEHNR; CDR2 reads FQNEAQ (reference sequence). The CDR3 loop spans 13 amino acids. The CDR3 coding sequence is TGTGCCAGCATCGCGGGGGGGGACTATGGCTACACCTTC. Protein product: CASIAGGDYGYTF.

The chain carries TRBV3-1 (or the pseudogene TRBV3-2) and TRBJ1-2; tentatively, D is TRBD1 (5 bases). V was cut by 1 base and J by 3 bases, with 9 bases left in between. Germline loops: CDR1 LGHDT, CDR2 YNNKEL (reference sequence). The CDR3 is 14 amino acids. The CDR3 nucleotides are TGTGCCAGCAGCCAAGGGGGGGAATACTATGGCTACACCTTC. This encodes CASSQGGEYYGYTF.

The J gene is TRBJ2-7, the V gene TRBV27, with D unclear. Germline CDR1 MNHEY, CDR2 SMNVEV (reference sequence). The CDR3 loop spans 14 amino acids. With 4 bases removed from V and 2 bases from J, the gap between germline ends came to 12 bases. The CDR3 DNA reads TGTGCCAGCAGTTCCCGGACCTTTGCCTACGAGCAGTACTTC. This translates into CASSSRTFAYEQYF.

The chain recombines TRBV24-1 with TRBJ1-5; TRBD1 matches at 7 bases. The CDR3 has 16 residues. Losses at the gene ends were 3 bases for V and 4 bases for J; bases not matched to a gene: 8. CDR1 is KGHDR, CDR2 SFDVKD, per germline. The CDR3 DNA sequence: TGTGCCACCAGTGATGGTAAGGGGGCCTGTAATCAGCCCCAGCATTTT. Translation: CATSDGKGACNQPQHF.

The chain links TRBV7-2 to TRBJ1-6, with 7 bases aligning to TRBD1. From germline, CDR1 is SGHTA and CDR2 FQGNSA. The CDR3 sequence is 15 residues long. V was clipped by 11 bases and J by 3 bases; unmatched bases: 10. The CDR3 region has the DNA TGTGCCGTGACACGGGGACAGAGCTATAATTCACCCCTCCACTTT. Translated: CAVTRGQSYNSPLHF.

This clone was observed a single time. The chain is built from TRBV10-3 and TRBJ2-7; D possibly corresponds to TRBD1 (6 bases). Between the trimmed V and J ends, which lost 4 bases and 4 bases, there was a span of 8 bases. CDR3 length equals 12 residues. In germline, CDR1 is ENHRY, CDR2 SYGVKD. This CDR3 is CAISVQGYEQYV. Written as DNA, the CDR3 is TGTGCCATCAGTGTACAGGGTTACGAGCAGTACGTC.

The chain links TRBV27 to TRBJ2-1, with 8 bases matching TRBD2. This CDR3 has 14 residues. The trim removed 4 bases at V and 9 bases at J, leaving 8 bases unmatched. In germline, CDR1 is MNHEY, CDR2 SMNVEV (reference sequence). CDR3: CASSSGLDPREQFF. The CDR3 coding sequence is TGTGCCAGCAGTTCGGGACTAGACCCCCGTGAGCAGTTCTTC.

The chain employs TRBV27 and TRBJ1-5; D remains unclear. The V gene's germline CDR1 is MNHEY and CDR2 SMNVEV (reference sequence). The CDR3 runs 14 residues. Trimming took off 6 bases at V and 4 bases at J, with 13 bases between the two ends. This chain's CDR3 is CASRVRTGNQPQHF. Here the CDR3 DNA reads TGTGCCAGCAGAGTAAGGACGGGTAATCAGCCCCAGCATTTT.

J is TRBJ1-2 and V is TRBV5-6; TRBD1 matches at 8 bases. The germline CDR1 and CDR2 sequences are SGHDT and YYEEEE. CDR3 size: 13 residues. With V trimmed by 7 bases and J by 7 bases, 9 bases remained unmatched. CDR3: CASYRRGHSGYTF. The CDR3 DNA is TGTGCCAGCTACCGCAGGGGGCATTCTGGCTACACCTTC.

In DNA form, the CDR3 reads TGTGCCAGCAGCCAGACAGGGGGGAATTCACCCCTCCACTTT. Protein product: CASSQTGGNSPLHF. The chain recombines TRBV7-9 with TRBJ1-6; 9 bases map to TRBD1. In germline, CDR1 is SEHNR, CDR2 FQNEAQ (reference sequence). The CDR3 loop spans 14 amino acids. Losses at the gene ends were 5 bases for V and 7 bases for J; bases not matched to a gene: 3.

This clone came up once. CDR3: CASSYGLAGVRETQYF. DNA for the CDR3: TGTGCCAGCAGCTACGGACTAGCGGGAGTGAGGGAGACCCAGTACTTC. This rearrangement joins TRBV5-5 to TRBJ2-5; 13 positions match TRBD2. This CDR3 spans 16 amino acids. Trimming took 3 bases from V and 5 from J; bases not matched to a gene: 7. Germline loops: CDR1 SGHKS, CDR2 YYEKEE (reference sequence).

As DNA, the CDR3 is TGTGCCAGCAGTTCCGCCGAGGGCGCCCGGGGCTACACCTTC. As protein: CASSSAEGARGYTF. This chain connects TRBV28 to TRBJ1-2; D gene ambiguous. The CDR3 is made up of 14 amino acids. V was trimmed by 4 bases and J by 8 bases, leaving 17 bases between them. Germline CDR1 and CDR2: MDHEN and SYDVKM.

This rearrangement joins TRBV10-3 to TRBJ2-7, with D perhaps TRBD1 (6 bases). Germline V gene sequence: CDR1 ENHRY, CDR2 SYGVKD. The CDR3 contains 14 residues. The V end lost 6 bases, the J end lost 1 base, and 13 bases lay between the germline ends. CDR3 nucleotide sequence: TGTGCCATCAGGCCCGGACAGCAGTCCTACGAGCAGTACTTC. Translated: CAIRPGQQSYEQYF.

The chain joins TRBV5-4 to TRBJ1-4; tentative D call: TRBD1 (5 bases). Germline V gene data show CDR1 as SGHNT and CDR2 as YYREEE (reference sequence). Trimming took 0 bases from V and 6 from J, leaving 12 bases between them. The CDR3 has 15 residues. The CDR3 region is CASSLANQGDEKLFF. The CDR3 DNA sequence: TGTGCCAGCAGCTTGGCGAACCAAGGGGATGAAAAACTGTTTTTT.